The 13 T cell receptor beta chains in this list originate from one sample, sequenced in a study of blood T cell repertoires in COVID-19. The table came from immunoSEQ multiplex PCR; TCRdb's copy has only in-frame clones and leaves some out. The sample includes over 150,000 clones, 88% of them seen just once. Material for sequencing was peripheral blood. These receptors were taken from a man aged 50-60 years who had recovered from COVID-19.

This clone was counted a few times. The rearrangement joins TRBV19 to TRBJ2-7; 10 bases fit TRBD2. After removal of 6 bases from V and 5 bases from J, the junction contained 10 bases not matched to a gene. Germline V gene data show CDR1 as LNHDA and CDR2 as SQIVND (reference sequence). The CDR3 is made up of 15 amino acids. The CDR3 coding sequence is TGTGCCAGTAGCTCTCCTAGCGGGAGTTTGGACGAGCAGTACTTC. This sequence encodes CASSSPSGSLDEQYF.

The V gene is TRBV9, the J gene TRBJ2-2, with D perhaps matching TRBD2 (6 bases). Per germline, CDR1 SGDLS and CDR2 YYNGEE. The CDR3 has 16 residues. The V end lost 4 bases, the J end lost 4 bases, and 17 bases lay between the germline ends. Here the CDR3 DNA reads TGTGCCAGCAGCACAAAACTCCGGGACTCCACCGGGGAGCTGTTTTTT. This translates into CASSTKLRDSTGELFF.

The CDR3 DNA is TGTGCCAGCAGCCCCTCGGGGACAGGGAACACTGAAGCTTTCTTT. It yields the protein CASSPSGTGNTEAFF. The gene calls are TRBV16 and TRBJ1-1; 8 bases agree with TRBD1. The length of the CDR3 is 15 residues. Germline V gene sequence: CDR1 KGHSY, CDR2 FQNENV. Trimming cost V 4 bases and J 1 base; bases outside gene matches: 5.

The CDR3 DNA reads as TGTGCCAGCCAGGGACAGGGAGGAAACACCATATATTTT. Encoded protein: CASQGQGGNTIYF. The chain joins TRBV6-5 to TRBJ1-3; 9 bases align to TRBD1. This CDR3 has 13 amino acids. Trimming cost V 8 bases and J 4 bases; bases outside gene matches: 3. The V gene's germline CDR1 is MNHEY and CDR2 SVGAGI.

The CDR3 sequence: CASSPPEETQYF. CDR3 bases: TGTGCCAGCTCACCCCCCGAAGAGACCCAGTACTTC. The chain recombines TRBV18 with TRBJ2-5, with D unresolved. CDR1 and CDR2 (germline): KGHSH, LQKENI. CDR3 length: 12 amino acids. Deletions cut 3 bases from V and 3 bases from J, with 5 bases between.

The CDR3 spells CATSDQQASGANVLTF. As DNA, the CDR3 is TGTGCCACCAGTGATCAACAGGCCTCTGGGGCCAACGTCCTGACTTTC. The chain is built from TRBV24-1 and TRBJ2-6, with a weak D call TRBD1 (5 bases). From germline, CDR1 is KGHDR and CDR2 SFDVKD. The CDR3 sequence is 16 residues long. Trimming took off 3 bases at V and 0 bases at J, with 8 bases between the two ends.

The V call is TRBV29-1, the J call TRBJ1-2; TRBD1 matches at 11 bases. V was clipped by 8 bases and J by 5 bases; unmatched bases: 7. Per germline, CDR1 SQVTM and CDR2 ANQGSEA. This CDR3 has 13 residues. The CDR3 sequence: CSTAGTGGYGYTF. CDR3 in DNA: TGCAGCACCGCCGGGACAGGGGGGTATGGCTACACCTTC. The complete variable domain, with remaining parts taken from reference TRBV29-1 and TRBJ1-2, reads SAVISQKPSRDICQRGTSLTIQCQVDSQVTMMFWYRQQPGQSLTLIATANQGSEATYESGFVIDKFPISRPNLTFSTLTVSNMSPEDSSIYLCSTAGTGGYGYTFGSGTRLTVV.

This sequence joins TRBV7-9 and TRBJ2-7, with D possibly TRBD1 on 5 matching bases. Germline V gene sequence: CDR1 SEHNR, CDR2 FQNEAQ (reference sequence). Trimming shortened V by 3 bases and J by 2 bases, and 8 bases separated the two germline ends. This CDR3 comprises 13 residues. The CDR3 loop is CASSLTATYEQYF. CDR3 sequence (DNA): TGTGCCAGCAGCTTGACAGCCACCTACGAGCAGTACTTC.

This clone has just a few counts. Other DNA sequences in this sample translate to the same CDR3. CDR3 DNA sequence: TGTGCCAGCAGTGAAGACAGGGGGCGCTCCTACGAGCAGTACTTC. Translation gives CASSEDRGRSYEQYF. The V call is TRBV2, the J call TRBJ2-7, with 9 bases lining up with TRBD1. Trimming took 1 base from V and 0 from J; bases not matched to a gene: 1. Germline V CDR1 and CDR2: SNHLY, FYNNEI. This CDR3 is 15 amino acids long.

The chain is built from TRBV4-3 and TRBJ2-3, with D uncertain. The V end was cut by 0 bases, the J end by 3 bases, with 4 bases between. The CDR3 has 13 amino acids. Germline V lookup: CDR1 LGHNA, CDR2 YSLEER. CDR3 in amino acids: CASSQERTDTQYF. As DNA, the CDR3 is TGCGCCAGCAGCCAAGAGCGGACAGATACGCAGTATTTT.

V is TRBV7-2 and J is TRBJ2-3, with 8 bases aligning to TRBD2. Trimming cost V 1 base and J 2 bases; bases outside gene matches: 2. The germline V gene encodes CDR1 SGHTA and CDR2 FQGNSA. The CDR3 is made up of 15 amino acids. Here the CDR3 reads CASSLVAGITDTQYF. In nucleotides, the CDR3 is TGTGCCAGCAGCTTAGTAGCGGGAATCACAGATACGCAGTATTTT.

This CDR3 is CASSKARQGGFGNTIYF. The CDR3 coding sequence is TGTGCCAGCAGCAAAGCGCGACAGGGAGGCTTCGGAAACACCATATATTTT. The chain has TRBV21-1 and TRBJ1-3; the table's D call TRBD1 went unverified against the DNA. TRBV21-1 is given as a pseudogene. There are 17 residues in the CDR3.

The chain recombines TRBV19 with TRBJ1-6; 9 nucleotides agree with TRBD1. Looked up from germline, CDR1 is LNHDA and CDR2 is SQIVND (reference sequence). CDR3 length: 14 amino acids. V trimming: 7 bases; J trimming: 10 bases; junction bases outside the gene matches: 8. The CDR3 sequence: CASMHRGLGSPLHF. The CDR3, as DNA: TGTGCCAGTATGCACAGGGGGCTTGGGTCACCCCTCCACTTT.